Detailed here is one TCR beta chain. The germline V gene has CDR1 ENHRY and CDR2 SYGVKD. Trimming cost V 6 bases and J 7 bases, with 15 bases left between them. The CDR3 is made up of 13 amino acids. The table came from immunoSEQ multiplex PCR; TCRdb's copy has only in-frame clones and leaves some out. In the table there are approximately 400,000 clones, more than 70% of which are singletons. The sample comes from a study of blood T cell repertoires in COVID-19. Study in general: The United States, Italy and Spain were the sources of the acute and convalescent COVID-19 samples.

The chain recombines TRBV10-3 with TRBJ1-1; unclear D gene. Sequences were obtained from peripheral blood. This TCR was recovered from a man in his forties with acute or convalescent COVID-19. CDR3 sequence (DNA): TGTGCCATCAGGTTGGGCAGCCGATTTGAAGCTTTCTTT. Protein product: CAIRLGSRFEAFF.